This TCR beta chain was identified in a study of blood T cell repertoires in COVID-19. Study as a whole: COVID-19 samples, acute and convalescent, were from the United States, Italy and Spain. The cDNA or gDNA used as material had been derived from T cells, B-cell-depleted T cells, or PBMCs.

In the source study's methods: Reference gene primer amplification in the assay estimated nucleated cell counts. Produced via immunoSEQ multiplex PCR; TCRdb's table is partial and in-frame only. V and J calls plus clone size are reproduced from that table; the DNA served to infer D and trimming. Of some 68,000 clones in the sample, over 80% were seen once. From germline, CDR1 is LGHDT and CDR2 YNNKEL (reference sequence). V shed 2 bases and J shed 1 base, with 8 bases lying between them. CDR3 length: 15 amino acids. This clonotype was sampled from a human donor in a cohort sampled during active COVID-19. This chain connects TRBV3-1 (or the pseudogene TRBV3-2) to TRBJ2-2; D is possibly TRBD2 (6 bases). The source material was peripheral blood. The CDR3 protein is CASSQLRGNTGELFF. The CDR3 nucleotides are TGTGCCAGCAGCCAACTGCGGGGGAACACCGGGGAGCTGTTTTTT.